This TCR beta chain was identified in a study of monozygotic twins with inflammatory bowel disease. General observations from the study: Ultimately, a single strong signal or clonotype associated with IBD was not supported. Subtypes among T cells remained indistinguishable.

This CDR3 has 14 amino acids. Germline V gives CDR1 MDHEN, CDR2 SYDVKM. Amplification of TCRalpha and TCRbeta cDNA involved two nested PCRs that ran for approximately 16 and 9 cycles. Reprocessing the 5' RACE reads, TCRdb reports a single entry for every CDR3 protein and omits DNA. Recorded here are about 450,000 distinct CDR3 sequences; the top ten clones represent 2% to 2.5%. About this clonotype: Its target is not known.

The rearrangement uses TRBV28 and TRBJ2-7; TCRdb's D call, TRBD1, is unchecked because there is no DNA. The receptor's source is a human donor with ulcerative colitis or Crohn's disease, or a healthy co-twin of an affected twin (not recorded which). The sequencing sample was made of blood. The CDR3 is CASSLTNRVHEQYF. The whole variable domain, remainder taken from reference TRBV28 and TRBJ2-7, is DVKVTQSSRYLVKRTGEKVFLECVQDMDHENMFWYRQDPGLGLRLIYFSYDVKMKEKGDIPEGYSVSREKKERFSLILESASTNQTSMYLCASSLTNRVHEQYFGPGTRLTVT.